The rows below give T cell receptor beta chains drawn from one sample of a study of identical twins. Each CDR3 protein is one row after TCRdb ran MiXCR on the 5' RACE reads. The data show about 290,000 distinct CDR3 sequences, 9.5% seen once. These data were likewise used in another study, on yellow fever vaccine responses in identical twins.

Source material: CD8+ T cells sorted from blood. Source of these receptors: a woman younger than 35 in good health. Each CDR3 is given with its conserved first and last residue. The D gene is left open where the match is weak. For some rows the clone size is stated as once, few or many, or as a class when expanded; others skip it.

d_gene	abundance	v_gene	j_gene	CDR3nt	CDR3aa
NA	NA	TRBV20-1	TRBJ2-1	TGCAGTGGGGCAGACTCCTACAATGAGCAGTTCTTC	CSGADSYNEQFF
TRBD1	NA	TRBV2	TRBJ1-5	TGTGCCAGCAGTATGGGACAGGGTTATCAGCCCCAGCATTTT	CASSMGQGYQPQHF
NA	few	TRBV7-9	TRBJ2-7	TGTGCCAGCAGGAAACAGGGAGAAGGATCCGAGCAGTACTTC	CASRKQGEGSEQYF
NA	few	TRBV29-1	TRBJ2-5	TGCAGCGTTGAAGGAAAGATGGAAACAGGGTTCCACGAGACCCAGTACTTC	CSVEGKMETGFHETQYF
NA	few	TRBV5-5	TRBJ2-3	TGTGCCAGCAGCTCCAGAGTTAGCACAGATACGCAGTATTTT	CASSSRVSTDTQYF
TRBD2	few	TRBV29-1	TRBJ2-1	TGCAGCGTTGTTGCGGGAGGGCCCTATGAGCAGTTCTTC	CSVVAGGPYEQFF
TRBD1	many	TRBV29-1	TRBJ2-5	TGCAGCGTTGAAGTAGGAGGGTGGGGACAGGAGCAAGAGACCCAGTACTTC	CSVEVGGWGQEQETQYF
TRBD1	NA	TRBV29-1	TRBJ2-3	TGCAGCGTCAGACAGGGGGCAGATACGCAGTATTTT	CSVRQGADTQYF
TRBD2	few	TRBV25-1	TRBJ2-7	TGTGCCAGCAGTGACCGGCGGGAGGGATCCTACGAGCAGTACTTC	CASSDRREGSYEQYF
NA	NA	TRBV6-1	TRBJ2-3	TGTGCCAGCAGTCCGGAGACCCTGCCGGGCACAGATACGCAGTATTTT	CASSPETLPGTDTQYF
NA	NA	TRBV2	TRBJ2-7	TGTGCCAGCAGTGATGTAAAGCCACTCCAGTACTTC	CASSDVKPLQYF
TRBD1	few	TRBV29-1	TRBJ2-5	TGCAGCGTTGATAGGTGGGCCCGGGACAGCACAGGGACCCAGTACTTC	CSVDRWARDSTGTQYF
TRBD2	few	TRBV11-2	TRBJ2-3	TGTGCCAGCAGCCCCTCGACTAGCGGGAGGGCCCTCGGCGCAGATACGCAGTATTTT	CASSPSTSGRALGADTQYF
TRBD2	few	TRBV7-2	TRBJ2-5	TGTGCCAGCAGCCAACCGGGACTAGCGCTGGTCCCGACCCAGTACTTC	CASSQPGLALVPTQYF
TRBD1	many	TRBV3-1	TRBJ2-7	TGTGCCAGCACCCACCATCCGGGACAGAACGAGCAGTACTTC	CASTHHPGQNEQYF
NA	NA	TRBV27	TRBJ2-7	TGTGCCAGCAGTTTAACGACGGCCACCTACGAGCAGTACTTC	CASSLTTATYEQYF
TRBD1	NA	TRBV29-1	TRBJ2-2	TGCAGCGTAGGAAGGACAGGAAACACCGGGGAGCTGTTTTTT	CSVGRTGNTGELFF
NA	few	TRBV6-2/TRBV6-3	TRBJ2-1	TGTGCCAGCAGTTACTGGCAGAGTGAGCAGTTCTTC	CASSYWQSEQFF
TRBD1	few	TRBV2	TRBJ2-2	TGTGCCAGCAGTGAAGCTTGGGACAGGAACACCGGGGAGCTGTTTTTT	CASSEAWDRNTGELFF
NA	NA	TRBV28	TRBJ2-7	TGTGCCAGCAGTTTCGGGACGAGCGAGCAGTACTTC	CASSFGTSEQYF
TRBD2	few	TRBV5-6	TRBJ2-3	TGTGCCAGCAGCTTTAGAGCGGGAGGGCCGGCAGATACGCAGTATTTT	CASSFRAGGPADTQYF
TRBD1	NA	TRBV20-1	TRBJ2-2	TGCAGTGCTAGGGGGGACAGGGGGCGCGCCGGGGAGCTGTTTTTT	CSARGDRGRAGELFF
NA	NA	TRBV6-5	TRBJ2-7	TGTGCCAGCAGTTACTCGTCCGGGACAAACTACGAGCAGTACTTC	CASSYSSGTNYEQYF
NA	few	TRBV7-9	TRBJ2-1	TGTGCCAGCAGCTTAGCGTGGAAGGGAACTGAGCAGTTCTTC	CASSLAWKGTEQFF
TRBD2	NA	TRBV11-2	TRBJ2-7	TGTGCCAGCAGCTTCGGACTAGGCCCCTCCTACGAGCAGTACTTC	CASSFGLGPSYEQYF
NA	many	TRBV6-1	TRBJ2-5	TGTGCCAGCAGTGAAGTCCACCAAGAGACCCAGTACTTC	CASSEVHQETQYF
TRBD2	NA	TRBV20-1	TRBJ2-1	TGCAGTGCTAGAGACACTACGGGACTAGCGGGTAAGAGCTCCTACAATGAGCAGTTCTTC	CSARDTTGLAGKSSYNEQFF
NA	NA	TRBV5-1	TRBJ2-3	TGCGCCAGCAGCGGCAGACTCAACAGGGTTGGTACAGATACGCAGTATTTT	CASSGRLNRVGTDTQYF
TRBD1	NA	TRBV28	TRBJ2-5	TGTGCCAGCAGCTCACGGGACAGGGGATTGGAAGAGACCCAGTACTTC	CASSSRDRGLEETQYF
NA	many	TRBV21-1	TRBJ2-7	TGTGCCAGCAGCAAGAAGCGGGAGTCGTCCGAGCAGTACTTC	CASSKKRESSEQYF
NA	NA	TRBV6-5	TRBJ1-1	TGTGCCAGCAGTTGGGGACGGGTGAACACTGAAGCTTTCTTT	CASSWGRVNTEAFF
NA	NA	TRBV5-8	TRBJ2-7	TGTGCCAGCAGCTTGTTTGGTTCTCCCCACGAGCAGTACTTC	CASSLFGSPHEQYF
TRBD2	many	TRBV29-1	TRBJ2-7	TGCAGCGTTGAAGCGGGAGGGGAGTACGAGCAGTACTTC	CSVEAGGEYEQYF
NA	NA	TRBV20-1	TRBJ2-7	TGCAGTGCCAGAAGAGAGGGCCCCCTCCTTTCCTACGAGCAGTACTTC	CSARREGPLLSYEQYF
NA	NA	TRBV19	TRBJ2-3	TGTGCCAGTAGTATAGTAGGGCTCGGTGGTACGCAGTATTTT	CASSIVGLGGTQYF
TRBD1	NA	TRBV29-1	TRBJ2-7	TGCAGCGTTGCTACACTCCAGAAGGACAGGCCCTACGAGCAGTACTTC	CSVATLQKDRPYEQYF
NA	many	TRBV6-2/TRBV6-3	TRBJ2-7	TGTGCCAGCAGTCCCTGGGTGGACGAGCAGTACTTC	CASSPWVDEQYF
TRBD2	many	TRBV10-1	TRBJ2-3	TGCGCCAGCAGTGAGTCGAAGCGGGAGGCGGGGTACACAGATACGCAGTATTTT	CASSESKREAGYTDTQYF
NA	few	TRBV6-1	TRBJ2-1	TGTGCCAGCAGCAACACCAATCTAGGGAGCTCCTACAATGAGCAGTTCTTC	CASSNTNLGSSYNEQFF
TRBD1	few	TRBV3-1	TRBJ2-1	TGTGCCAGCAGCCGCGACAGGGATCTATACAATGAGCAGTTCTTC	CASSRDRDLYNEQFF
NA	NA	TRBV28	TRBJ2-5	TGTGCCAGCACCCTGGAACAGGGCTTACAAGAGACCCAGTACTTC	CASTLEQGLQETQYF
TRBD2	NA	TRBV6-2/TRBV6-3	TRBJ2-7	TGTGCCAGCAGCGGCGGACCCACGGGACTAGCGGGCCGTCCCTACGAGCAGTACTTC	CASSGGPTGLAGRPYEQYF
NA	NA	TRBV12-3/TRBV12-4	TRBJ2-5	TGTGCCAGCAGCCCATGGACAGCTGGGGAGACCCTGTACTTC	CASSPWTAGETLYF
TRBD1	NA	TRBV19	TRBJ1-2	TGTGCCAGTAGTCCCGGGACAGGAGAATTTGGCTACACCTTC	CASSPGTGEFGYTF
TRBD1	many	TRBV28	TRBJ2-7	TGTGCCAGCAGTTTCCAGGGGGCCAGCTCCTACGAGCAGTACTTC	CASSFQGASSYEQYF
NA	few	TRBV12-3/TRBV12-4	TRBJ2-7	TGTGCCAGCAGTTTTAGCCAGGTCTACGAGCAGTACTTC	CASSFSQVYEQYF
NA	many	TRBV6-4	TRBJ2-3	TGTGCCAGCAGTGTCTCTGCCTCAGGGACAGATACGCAGTATTTT	CASSVSASGTDTQYF
TRBD2	few	TRBV6-5	TRBJ2-2	TGTGCCAGCAGTTTCCTAGCGGAGAACACCGGGGAGCTGTTTTTT	CASSFLAENTGELFF
TRBD2	NA	TRBV5-1	TRBJ2-3	TGCGCCAGCAGCTGGGGACTAGCGGGGGTGCGCCTGAACCAACCCGACACAGATACGCAGTATTTT	CASSWGLAGVRLNQPDTDTQYF
TRBD1	many	TRBV7-9	TRBJ2-7	TGTGCCAGCAGCTATGGGACAGGGGTTCGCTACGAGCAGTACTTC	CASSYGTGVRYEQYF
NA	NA	TRBV14	TRBJ1-1	TGTGCCAGCAGCTTACATCCTCCGTCGAACACTGAAGCTTTCTTT	CASSLHPPSNTEAFF
NA	NA	TRBV27	TRBJ2-3	TGTGCCAGCAGCCCAGCTGCCGCAGATACGCAGTATTTT	CASSPAAADTQYF
NA	few	TRBV6-1	TRBJ2-1	TGTGCCAGCAGTGGGACTCCTTGGGATGAGCAGTTCTTC	CASSGTPWDEQFF
NA	NA	TRBV27	TRBJ2-1	TGTGCCAGCAGTTTAGGGGATATAGGCCGCAATGAGCAGTTCTTC	CASSLGDIGRNEQFF
TRBD2	NA	TRBV20-1	TRBJ2-7	TGCAGTGCTAGAGACAAACAAGAGTCCGCGGGAGTAACGTCCTACGAGCAGTACTTC	CSARDKQESAGVTSYEQYF
NA	many	TRBV2	TRBJ2-1	TGTGCCAGCAGTCCAGGGTACTCGAATGAGCAGTTCTTC	CASSPGYSNEQFF
NA	few	TRBV24-1	TRBJ2-3	TGTGCCACCAGTGATTTGCACGGAGAGATCGACACAGATACGCAGTATTTT	CATSDLHGEIDTDTQYF
TRBD2	NA	TRBV30	TRBJ2-3	TGTGCCTGGAGTGCTATTTCTGGCGGGGGGACCTTTAGCACAGATACGCAGTATTTT	CAWSAISGGGTFSTDTQYF
TRBD2	many	TRBV20-1	TRBJ2-2	TGCAGTGCTAGAGAGTCGGGGAGGGACACCGGGGAGCTGTTTTTT	CSARESGRDTGELFF
NA	many	TRBV21-1	TRBJ2-1	TGTGCCAGCAGCAAAGACCTCAGCGGGTGTTACAATGAGCAGTTCTTC	CASSKDLSGCYNEQFF